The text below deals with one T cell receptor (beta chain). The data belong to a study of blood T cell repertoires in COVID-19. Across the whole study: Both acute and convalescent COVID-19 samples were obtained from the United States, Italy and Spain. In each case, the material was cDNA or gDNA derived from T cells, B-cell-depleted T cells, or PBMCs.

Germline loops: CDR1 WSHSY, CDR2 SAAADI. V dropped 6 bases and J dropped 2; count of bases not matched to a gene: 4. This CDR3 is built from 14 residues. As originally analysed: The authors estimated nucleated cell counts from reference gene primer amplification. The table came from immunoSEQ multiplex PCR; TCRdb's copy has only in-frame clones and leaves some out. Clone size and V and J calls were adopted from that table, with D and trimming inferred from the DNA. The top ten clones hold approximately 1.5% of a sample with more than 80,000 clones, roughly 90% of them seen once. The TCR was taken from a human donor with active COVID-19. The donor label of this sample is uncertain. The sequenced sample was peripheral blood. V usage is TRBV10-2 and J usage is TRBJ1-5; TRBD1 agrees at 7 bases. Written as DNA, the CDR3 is TGCGCCAGCAGGTTAGGACAGGGCAATCAGCCCCAGCATTTT. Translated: CASRLGQGNQPQHF.